The 30 T cell receptor beta chains below were found in one sample sequenced in a study of CD8 T cells in ankylosing spondylitis. TCRdb called the 5' RACE reads again in MiXCR, with one record for every CDR3 protein. This sample has 200,000 to 250,000 distinct CDR3 sequences, with about 11% found just once. Sequenced: blood, either unsorted or a sorted T cell fraction (not recorded which). The source is a male donor with ankylosing spondylitis or in good health (not recorded which).

There are many counts of this clonotype. The rearrangement links TRBV20-1 to TRBJ2-1; TRBD1 matches at 9 bases. The CDR3 has 15 residues. Per germline, CDR1 DFQATT and CDR2 SNEGSKA (reference sequence). Germline trimming cut 2 bases from V and 6 bases from J; bases unmatched to any gene: 8. The CDR3, as DNA: TGCAGTGCTAGATCCTTCGGGACAGGGACCAATGAGCAGTTCTTC. Translation gives CSARSFGTGTNEQFF.

This CDR3 reads CASSLPRQGLDEQYF. CDR3 DNA: TGCGCCAGCAGCCTCCCGAGACAGGGGCTGGACGAGCAGTACTTC. J is TRBJ2-7 and V is TRBV5-1; 8 bases line up with TRBD1. The CDR3 contains 15 residues. With 4 bases clipped from V and 5 bases from J, the junction kept 11 bases outside the gene matches. CDR1 is SGHRS, CDR2 YFSETQ, per germline. Together with reference TRBV5-1 and TRBJ2-7, the CDR3 gives the full variable domain: KAGVTQTPRYLIKTRGQQVTLSCSPISGHRSVSWYQQTPGQGLQFLFEYFSETQRNKGNFPGRFSGRQFSNSRSEMNVSTLELGDSALYLCASSLPRQGLDEQYFGPGTRLTVT.

The V and J genes are TRBV5-6 and TRBJ1-4; possibly TRBD1 for D (6 bases). V was cut by 4 bases and J by 1 base, with 20 bases left in between. CDR1 is SGHDT and CDR2 is YYEEEE in the germline V gene. The CDR3 is 18 amino acids. The CDR3 sequence is CASSHWAGGAGTNEKLFF. The CDR3 nucleotides read TGTGCCAGCAGCCATTGGGCCGGGGGCGCAGGAACTAATGAAAAACTGTTTTTT.

This clonotype was seen a few times. This chain links TRBV7-9 with TRBJ2-4; possible D gene TRBD2, 5 bases. Germline V gives CDR1 SEHNR, CDR2 FQNEAQ (reference sequence). V lost 2 bases and J 3 bases, leaving 8 bases between the germline ends. There are 14 residues in the CDR3. CDR3 coding DNA: TGTGCCAGCAGCTTATGGGAGCACAAAAACATTCAGTACTTC. This gives the protein CASSLWEHKNIQYF.

A few counts support this clonotype. The rearrangement links TRBV7-9 to TRBJ2-1, with 7 bases fitting TRBD2. The CDR3 is 17 residues long. The V gene's germline CDR1 is SEHNR and CDR2 FQNEAQ (reference sequence). The trim removed 5 bases at V and 1 base at J, leaving 11 bases unmatched. CDR3 coding DNA: TGTGCCAGCAGCCCTGTCGGCGGGGGAGAATCCTACAATGAGCAGTTCTTC. Protein: CASSPVGGGESYNEQFF. The variable domain in full, completed from reference TRBV7-9 and TRBJ2-1, reads DTGVSQNPRHKITKRGQNVTFRCDPISEHNRLYWYRQTLGQGPEFLTYFQNEAQLEKSRLLSDRFSAERPKGSFSTLEIQRTEQGDSAMYLCASSPVGGGESYNEQFFGPGTRLTVL.

Many counts were recorded for this clonotype. V is TRBV20-1 and J is TRBJ2-3, with TRBD1 matching 9 bases. Trimming at V came to 6 bases and at J to 10 bases, leaving 14 bases not matched to a gene. The CDR3 has 14 residues. CDR1 is DFQATT, CDR2 SNEGSKA, per germline (reference sequence). The CDR3 protein is CSAPERTGGTSQYF. The CDR3 coding sequence is TGCAGTGCACCCGAACGAACAGGGGGCACCTCGCAGTATTTT.

The V and J genes are TRBV27 and TRBJ1-4; D call uncertain. V was trimmed by 4 bases and J by 12 bases, leaving 18 bases between them. This CDR3 is 14 amino acids long. Germline V gives CDR1 MNHEY, CDR2 SMNVEV (reference sequence). CDR3 coding DNA: TGTGCCAGCAGTTCTAGACCGGAAACTAGGGAACTGTTTTTT. Protein sequence: CASSSRPETRELFF.

This clonotype was seen repeatedly, ten times or more. The J gene is TRBJ2-1, the V gene TRBV12-3 or TRBV12-4, with D perhaps matching TRBD1 (5 bases). Trimming shortened V by 5 bases and J by 5 bases, and 7 bases separated the two germline ends. This CDR3 comprises 12 residues. CDR3 DNA sequence: TGTGCCAGCAGTGACAGAAACAATGAGCAGTTCTTC. It specifies CASSDRNNEQFF.

This clonotype showed up many times. V usage is TRBV12-3 or TRBV12-4 and J usage is TRBJ1-2; no reliable D call. This CDR3 region has 15 residues. Between the trimmed V and J ends, which lost 6 bases and 0 bases, there was a span of 14 bases. CDR3 in DNA: TGTGCCAGCAGCGAAATTGGAAGAGCTAACTATGGCTACACCTTC. It translates to CASSEIGRANYGYTF.

There are a few counts of this clonotype. This chain links TRBV3-1 with TRBJ1-2; a weak D match, TRBD1 (6 bases). The germline CDR1 and CDR2 sequences are LGHDT and YNNKEL (reference sequence). The V end was cut by 1 base, the J end by 6 bases, with 18 bases between. The CDR3 is 16 residues long. The CDR3 nucleotides are TGTGCCAGCAGCCAAGTGAGGCGGGGCTCAGGGGATGGCTACACCTTC. Translation gives CASSQVRRGSGDGYTF.

This clonotype was observed many times. This chain links TRBV24-1 with TRBJ2-7; D remains ambiguous. Germline loops: CDR1 KGHDR, CDR2 SFDVKD. V was cut by 5 bases and J by 5 bases, with 6 bases left in between. The CDR3 runs 11 residues. As DNA, the CDR3 is TGTGCCACCAGTGCCCAGGACGAGCAGTACTTC. This codes for CATSAQDEQYF.

This clonotype appeared a few times. V gene TRBV20-1 combines with J gene TRBJ2-1; tentative D call: TRBD2 (5 bases). CDR1 and CDR2 (germline): DFQATT, SNEGSKA (reference sequence). The CDR3 is 14 amino acids. V gave up 4 bases and J gave up 0 bases, with 10 bases separating them. CDR3 DNA sequence: TGCAGTGCTATGGACCGGGGCTCCTACAATGAGCAGTTCTTC. Translation gives CSAMDRGSYNEQFF.

The chain recombines TRBV14 with TRBJ1-1, with 7 bases lining up with TRBD1. Germline lookup yields CDR1 SGHDN and CDR2 FVKESK. There are 16 residues in the CDR3. The junction had 5 bases not matched to a gene; V was cut back by 0 bases and J by 1 base. The CDR3 nucleotides read TGTGCCAGCAGCCAAGATCGGAGGACAGGGAACACTGAAGCTTTCTTT. It translates to CASSQDRRTGNTEAFF.

There are a few counts of this clonotype. A junction boundary mismatches the germline segment, possibly from a read error. The chain has TRBV27 and TRBJ1-5, with D maybe TRBD1 (6 bases). This CDR3 is built from 14 residues. Germline V lookup: CDR1 MNHEY, CDR2 SMNVEV (reference sequence). The CDR3 DNA reads as TGTGCCAGCAGTTTATACGGGGGCAAACAGCCCCAGCATTTT. Translation gives CASSLYGGKQPQHF.

This chain uses TRBV29-1 with TRBJ2-7; 8 nucleotides agree with TRBD2. The germline CDR1 and CDR2 sequences are SQVTM and ANQGSEA. The CDR3 runs to 16 residues. V lost 0 bases and J lost 1; bases outside the gene matches: 8. Written as DNA, the CDR3 is TGCAGCGTTGAAGATAGTCGGGGGGGCCGTTCCTACGAGCAGTACTTC. It translates to CSVEDSRGGRSYEQYF.

This clonotype appeared a few times. The chain has TRBV6-5 and TRBJ1-5, with D perhaps TRBD1 (6 bases). The ends were cut back, 0 bases at V and 3 bases at J, with 15 bases in the middle. CDR3 length equals 17 residues. Germline lookup yields CDR1 MNHEY and CDR2 SVGAGI. The CDR3 DNA follows: TGTGCCAGCAGTTACTCGCGCCCTAGGGGGATCAATCAGCCCCAGCATTTT. Translation gives CASSYSRPRGINQPQHF.

This clonotype came up many times. This chain links TRBV29-1 with TRBJ1-1, with D uncertain. In germline, CDR1 is SQVTM, CDR2 ANQGSEA. Trimming took off 6 bases at V and 11 bases at J, with 19 bases between the two ends. The CDR3 covers 12 residues. DNA of the CDR3: TGCAGCGTCGCCTCGACCGGAAAGTTTGCTTTCTTT. Its protein product is CSVASTGKFAFF.

The chain employs TRBV7-9 and TRBJ1-1, with D perhaps matching TRBD1 (5 bases). The germline CDR1 and CDR2 sequences are SEHNR and FQNEAQ (reference sequence). CDR3 size: 13 residues. With 1 base removed from V and 10 bases from J, the gap between germline ends came to 13 bases. The DNA of the CDR3 is TGTGCCAGCAGCTTAGTAGGTTCGGGGGGAGCTTTCTTT. Translated: CASSLVGSGGAFF.

The V call is TRBV5-1, the J call TRBJ2-5; the D gene is possibly TRBD1 (6 bases). The CDR3 covers 16 residues. With 4 bases removed from V and 5 bases from J, the gap between germline ends came to 21 bases. Germline CDR1 SGHRS, CDR2 YFSETQ. CDR3 sequence reads: CASSENRDTGRETQYF. The CDR3 bases are TGCGCCAGCAGCGAAAACCGGGACACAGGCCGGGAGACCCAGTACTTC. The full variable domain, in which reference TRBV5-1 and TRBJ2-5 provide the parts outside the CDR3, is KAGVTQTPRYLIKTRGQQVTLSCSPISGHRSVSWYQQTPGQGLQFLFEYFSETQRNKGNFPGRFSGRQFSNSRSEMNVSTLELGDSALYLCASSENRDTGRETQYFGPGTRLLVL.

The V call is TRBV11-2, the J call TRBJ2-3; D unresolved. The germline V gene has CDR1 SGHAT and CDR2 FQNNGV. This CDR3 spans 11 amino acids. The germline V and J ends were trimmed by 8 bases and 4 bases, with 7 bases remaining between them. CDR3 nucleotides: TGTGCCAGCGCCCCGGCAGATACGCAGTATTTT. Encoded protein: CASAPADTQYF.

The table lists this clonotype with many counts. The chain employs TRBV20-1 and TRBJ2-1, with 14 nucleotides matching TRBD2. This CDR3 has 16 residues. Looked up from germline, CDR1 is DFQATT and CDR2 is SNEGSKA (reference sequence). Here the CDR3 reads CSTTSGGAPMYNEQFF. CDR3 in DNA: TGCAGCACGACTAGCGGGGGGGCCCCAATGTACAATGAGCAGTTCTTC.

The table lists this clonotype with a few counts. The chain is built from TRBV29-1 and TRBJ2-5; no firm D call. V lost 2 bases and J 0 bases, leaving 13 bases between the germline ends. Germline V gene data show CDR1 as SQVTM and CDR2 as ANQGSEA. The CDR3 is made up of 15 amino acids. CDR3 amino acids: CSVERSPRYQETQYF. CDR3 nucleotide sequence: TGCAGCGTTGAACGATCCCCTCGCTACCAAGAGACCCAGTACTTC. Full variable domain (missing parts from reference TRBV29-1 and TRBJ2-5): SAVISQKPSRDICQRGTSLTIQCQVDSQVTMMFWYRQQPGQSLTLIATANQGSEATYESGFVIDKFPISRPNLTFSTLTVSNMSPEDSSIYLCSVERSPRYQETQYFGPGTRLLVL.

The CDR3 nucleotides read TGCAGCGTTGAAGATCCCTCTGGACAGGCGGGATACGAGCAGTACTTC. Translating gives CSVEDPSGQAGYEQYF. The chain employs TRBV29-1 and TRBJ2-7; tentatively, D is TRBD1 (7 bases). The germline V gene has CDR1 SQVTM and CDR2 ANQGSEA. The CDR3 contains 16 residues. With 0 bases removed from V and 4 bases from J, the gap between germline ends came to 19 bases.

This clonotype was picked up many times. The CDR3 DNA reads as TGTGCCAGTAGTATACGTTGGAACACCGGGGAGCTGTTTTTT. It translates to CASSIRWNTGELFF. V gene TRBV19 combines with J gene TRBJ2-2; D ambiguous. Germline CDR1 is LNHDA and CDR2 is SQIVND (reference sequence). V dropped 2 bases and J dropped 1 base, with 5 bases sitting between them. This CDR3 region has 14 residues.

This clonotype was counted ten times or more. V usage is TRBV20-1 and J usage is TRBJ2-7, with 8 bases aligning to TRBD1. Per germline, CDR1 DFQATT and CDR2 SNEGSKA (reference sequence). V lost 5 bases to trimming and J lost 4 bases; unmatched junction nucleotides: 7. The length of the CDR3 is 13 residues. CDR3 in amino acids: CSASRTGLYEQYF. CDR3 in DNA: TGCAGTGCTTCGCGGACAGGGTTGTACGAGCAGTACTTC.

This clonotype was counted only a few times. CDR3 bases: TGTGCCAGCAGCCGCGTTACAGGGGGCTCTTTCCAAGAGACCCAGTACTTC. This sequence encodes CASSRVTGGSFQETQYF. The chain uses TRBV3-1 and TRBJ2-5, with TRBD1 matching over 9 bases. CDR3 size: 17 residues. V lost 4 bases to trimming and J lost 1 base; unmatched junction nucleotides: 10. Per germline, CDR1 LGHDT and CDR2 YNNKEL (reference sequence).

This clonotype came up many times. The rearrangement uses TRBV12-3 or TRBV12-4 and TRBJ2-3; 11 bases agree with TRBD2. V gave up 5 bases and J gave up 2 bases; unmatched junction bases: 9. CDR3 length equals 17 residues. CDR3: CASSPTSGSLFTDTQYF. The DNA of the CDR3 is TGTGCCAGCAGTCCAACTAGCGGGAGCCTTTTCACAGATACGCAGTATTTT.

This clonotype was counted only a few times. The gene calls are TRBV13 and TRBJ2-3; D is unclear. Germline loops: CDR1 PRHDT, CDR2 FYEKMQ (reference sequence). The CDR3 loop spans 14 amino acids. V dropped 4 bases and J dropped 5 bases, with 13 bases sitting between them. CDR3 sequence (DNA): TGTGCCAGCAGCTCCAGGACCTATGGAGATACGCAGTATTTT. Protein product: CASSSRTYGDTQYF.

Concerning this clonotype: Just one base apart from a much larger clone, this may be a read error. The chain's CDR3 is CASSLRQGADSYEQYF. CDR3 DNA: TGTGCCAGCAGTTTGAGACAGGGGGCGGACTCCTACGAGCAGTACTTC. V usage is TRBV28 and J usage is TRBJ2-7; 10 nucleotides line up with TRBD1. J lost 0 bases, V lost 3 bases, and 5 bases had no gene match. The CDR3 spans 16 residues. Germline CDR1 is MDHEN and CDR2 is SYDVKM.

This clonotype showed up just once. The rearrangement uses TRBV12-3 or TRBV12-4 and TRBJ1-1; D is unclear. V was shortened by 4 bases and J by 6 bases, with 6 bases between the two germline ends. The CDR3 has 11 residues. The CDR3 here is CASSSSPEAFF. The CDR3 region has the DNA TGTGCCAGCAGTTCAAGCCCTGAAGCTTTCTTT.